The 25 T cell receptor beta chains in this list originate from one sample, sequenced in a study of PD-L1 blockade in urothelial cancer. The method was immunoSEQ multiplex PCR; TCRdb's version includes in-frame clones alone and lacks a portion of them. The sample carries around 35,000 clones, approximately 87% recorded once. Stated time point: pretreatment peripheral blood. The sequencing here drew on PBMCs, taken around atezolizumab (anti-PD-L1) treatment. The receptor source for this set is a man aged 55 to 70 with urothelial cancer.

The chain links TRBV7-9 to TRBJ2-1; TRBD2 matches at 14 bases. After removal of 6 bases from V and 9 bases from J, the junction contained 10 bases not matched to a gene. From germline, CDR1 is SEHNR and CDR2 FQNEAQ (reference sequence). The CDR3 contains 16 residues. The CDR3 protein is CASSWTSGRIGAEQFF. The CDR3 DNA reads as TGTGCCAGCAGTTGGACTAGCGGGAGGATTGGCGCTGAGCAGTTCTTC.

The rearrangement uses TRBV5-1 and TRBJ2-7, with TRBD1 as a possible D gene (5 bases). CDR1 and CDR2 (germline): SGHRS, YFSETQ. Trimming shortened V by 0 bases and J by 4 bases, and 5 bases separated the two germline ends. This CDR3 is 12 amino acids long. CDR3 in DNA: TGCGCCAGCAGCTTGGAGGGGTACGAGCAGTACTTC. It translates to CASSLEGYEQYF.

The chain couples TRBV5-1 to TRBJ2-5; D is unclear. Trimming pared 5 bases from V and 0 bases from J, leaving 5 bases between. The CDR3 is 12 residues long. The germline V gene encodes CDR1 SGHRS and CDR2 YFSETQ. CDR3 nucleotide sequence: TGCGCCAGCAGTTACAACCAAGAGACCCAGTACTTC. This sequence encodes CASSYNQETQYF.

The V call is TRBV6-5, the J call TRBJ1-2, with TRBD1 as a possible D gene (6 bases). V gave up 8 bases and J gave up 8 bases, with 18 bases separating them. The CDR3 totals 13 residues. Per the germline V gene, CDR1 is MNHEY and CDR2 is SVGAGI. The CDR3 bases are TGTGCCAGCCTCGGGACAAAAGCTGGCGGCTACACCTTC. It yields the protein CASLGTKAGGYTF.

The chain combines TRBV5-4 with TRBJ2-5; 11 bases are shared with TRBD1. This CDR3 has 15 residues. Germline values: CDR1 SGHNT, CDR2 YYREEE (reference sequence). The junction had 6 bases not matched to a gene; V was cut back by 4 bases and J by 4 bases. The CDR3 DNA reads TGTGCCAGCAGCGCCGGGACAGGGGGGGCAGAGACCCAGTACTTC. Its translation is CASSAGTGGAETQYF. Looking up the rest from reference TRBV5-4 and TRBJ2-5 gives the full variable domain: ETGVTQSPTHLIKTRGQQVTLRCSSQSGHNTVSWYQQALGQGPQFIFQYYREEENGRGNFPPRFSGLQFPNYSSELNVNALELDDSALYLCASSAGTGGAETQYFGPGTRLLVL.

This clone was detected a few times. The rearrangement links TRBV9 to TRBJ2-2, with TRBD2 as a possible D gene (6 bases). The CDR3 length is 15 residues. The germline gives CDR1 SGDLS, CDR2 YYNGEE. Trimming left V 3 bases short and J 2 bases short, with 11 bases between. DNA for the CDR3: TGTGCCAGCAGCGCAACTAGCTTCAACACCGGGGAGCTGTTTTTT. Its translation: CASSATSFNTGELFF.

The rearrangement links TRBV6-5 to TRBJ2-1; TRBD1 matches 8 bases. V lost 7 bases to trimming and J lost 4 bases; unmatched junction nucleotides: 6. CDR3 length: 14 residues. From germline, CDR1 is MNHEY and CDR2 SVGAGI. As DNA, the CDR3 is TGTGCCAGCACAGAGGACAGGGATTACAATGAGCAGTTCTTC. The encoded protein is CASTEDRDYNEQFF.

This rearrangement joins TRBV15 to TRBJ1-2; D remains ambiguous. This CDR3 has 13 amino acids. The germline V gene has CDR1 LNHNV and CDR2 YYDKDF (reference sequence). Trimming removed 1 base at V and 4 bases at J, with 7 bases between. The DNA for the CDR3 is TGTGCCACCAGCAGAGCCGGAGGCTATGGCTACACCTTC. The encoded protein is CATSRAGGYGYTF.

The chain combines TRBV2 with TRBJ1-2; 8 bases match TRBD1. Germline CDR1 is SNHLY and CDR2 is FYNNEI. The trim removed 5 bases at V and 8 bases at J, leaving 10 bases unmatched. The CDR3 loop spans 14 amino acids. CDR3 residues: CASSLLGQAGGYTF. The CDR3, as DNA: TGTGCCAGCAGTCTCTTGGGACAGGCCGGGGGCTACACCTTC.

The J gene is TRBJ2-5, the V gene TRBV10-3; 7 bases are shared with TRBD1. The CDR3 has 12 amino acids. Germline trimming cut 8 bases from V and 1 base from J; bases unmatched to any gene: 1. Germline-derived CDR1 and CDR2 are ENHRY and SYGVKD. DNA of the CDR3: TGTGCCATCGCAGGGGGCCAAGAGACCCAGTACTTC. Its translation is CAIAGGQETQYF.

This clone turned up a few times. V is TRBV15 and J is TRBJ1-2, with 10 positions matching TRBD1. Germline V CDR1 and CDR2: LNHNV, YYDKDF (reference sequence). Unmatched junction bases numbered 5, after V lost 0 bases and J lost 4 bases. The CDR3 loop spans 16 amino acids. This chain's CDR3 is CATSRDPDRGFYGYTF. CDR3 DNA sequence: TGTGCCACCAGCAGAGACCCGGACAGGGGGTTCTATGGCTACACCTTC.

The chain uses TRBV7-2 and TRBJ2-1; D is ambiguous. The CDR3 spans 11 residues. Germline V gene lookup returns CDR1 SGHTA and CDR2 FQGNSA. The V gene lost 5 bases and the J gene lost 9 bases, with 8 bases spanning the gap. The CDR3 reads CASSQMSEQFF. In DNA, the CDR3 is TGTGCCAGCAGCCAAATGAGTGAGCAGTTCTTC.

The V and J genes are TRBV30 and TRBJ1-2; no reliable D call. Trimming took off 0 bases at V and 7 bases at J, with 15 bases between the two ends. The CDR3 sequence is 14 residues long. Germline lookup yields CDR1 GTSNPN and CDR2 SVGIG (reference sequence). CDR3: CAWSVRAGNPGYTF. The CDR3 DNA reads TGTGCCTGGAGTGTACGGGCGGGAAACCCTGGCTACACCTTC.

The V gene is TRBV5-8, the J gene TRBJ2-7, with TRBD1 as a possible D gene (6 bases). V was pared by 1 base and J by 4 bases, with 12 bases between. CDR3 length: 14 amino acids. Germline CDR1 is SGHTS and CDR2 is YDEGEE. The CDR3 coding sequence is TGTGCCAGCAGCTTGTCGATCAGGGGATACGAGCAGTACTTC. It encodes CASSLSIRGYEQYF.

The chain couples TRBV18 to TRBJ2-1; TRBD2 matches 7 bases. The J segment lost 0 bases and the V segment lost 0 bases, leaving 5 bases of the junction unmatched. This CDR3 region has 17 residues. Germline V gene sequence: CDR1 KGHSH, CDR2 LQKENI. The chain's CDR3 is CASSPPGSGHSYNEQFF. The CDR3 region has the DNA TGTGCCAGCTCACCACCGGGTAGCGGGCACTCCTACAATGAGCAGTTCTTC. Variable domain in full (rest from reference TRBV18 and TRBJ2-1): NAGVMQNPRHLVRRRGQEARLRCSPMKGHSHVYWYRQLPEEGLKFMVYLQKENIIDESGMPKERFSAEFPKEGPSILRIQQVVRGDSAAYFCASSPPGSGHSYNEQFFGPGTRLTVL.

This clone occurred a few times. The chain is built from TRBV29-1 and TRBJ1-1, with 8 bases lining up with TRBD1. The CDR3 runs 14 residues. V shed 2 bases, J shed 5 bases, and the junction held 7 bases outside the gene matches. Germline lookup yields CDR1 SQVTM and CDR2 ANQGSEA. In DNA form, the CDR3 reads TGCAGCGTTGAAAGAACAGGGGGACGGACTGAAGCTTTCTTT. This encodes CSVERTGGRTEAFF.

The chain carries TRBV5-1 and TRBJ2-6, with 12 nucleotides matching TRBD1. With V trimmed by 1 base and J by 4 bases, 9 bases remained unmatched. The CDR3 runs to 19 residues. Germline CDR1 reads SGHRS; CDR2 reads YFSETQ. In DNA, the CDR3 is TGCGCCAGCAGCTTGAGGCCGGGACAGGGGGCCCTAGGGGCCAACGTCCTGACTTTC. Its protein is CASSLRPGQGALGANVLTF.

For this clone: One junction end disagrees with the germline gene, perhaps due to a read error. This CDR3 is CASSLVGQGIGELFF. CDR3 nucleotide sequence: TGTGCTAGCAGCTTAGTGGGACAGGGAATCGGGGAGCTGTTTTTT. The chain links TRBV7-7 to TRBJ2-2; 9 nucleotides match TRBD1. The CDR3 loop spans 15 amino acids. CDR1 is SSHAT and CDR2 is FNYEAQ in the germline V gene (reference sequence).

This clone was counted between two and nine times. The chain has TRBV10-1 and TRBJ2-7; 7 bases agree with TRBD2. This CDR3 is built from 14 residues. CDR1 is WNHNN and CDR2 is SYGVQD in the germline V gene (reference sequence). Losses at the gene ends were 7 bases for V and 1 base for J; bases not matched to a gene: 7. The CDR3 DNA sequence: TGCGCCAGCACCCAGCGGGGTGGATCCTACGAGCAGTACTTC. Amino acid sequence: CASTQRGGSYEQYF.

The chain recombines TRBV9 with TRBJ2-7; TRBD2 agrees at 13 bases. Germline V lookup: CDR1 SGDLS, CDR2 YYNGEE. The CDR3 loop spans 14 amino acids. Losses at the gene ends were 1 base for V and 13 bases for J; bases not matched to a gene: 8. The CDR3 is CASSVRLAGGSIYF. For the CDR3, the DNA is TGTGCCAGCAGCGTACGACTAGCGGGAGGTAGTATATACTTC. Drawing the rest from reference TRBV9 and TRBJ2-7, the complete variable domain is DSGVTQTPKHLITATGQRVTLRCSPRSGDLSVYWYQQSLDQGLQFLIQYYNGEERAKGNILERFSAQQFPDLHSELNLSSLELGDSALYFCASSVRLAGGSIYFGPGTRLTVT.

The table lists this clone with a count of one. CDR3 sequence (DNA): TGTGCCAGCAGCGTAACTAGCGGGATATCAGATACGCAGTATTTT. The encoded protein is CASSVTSGISDTQYF. The chain has TRBV9 and TRBJ2-3, with TRBD2 matching 10 bases. There are 15 residues in the CDR3. From germline, CDR1 is SGDLS and CDR2 YYNGEE. After removal of 1 base from V and 4 bases from J, the junction contained 3 bases not matched to a gene.

The CDR3 sequence: CASAVVASGVEQYF. For the CDR3, the DNA is TGTGCCAGCGCGGTCGTTGCGAGCGGGGTGGAGCAGTACTTC. V gene TRBV27 combines with J gene TRBJ2-7; 7 positions match TRBD2. Germline CDR1 reads MNHEY; CDR2 reads SMNVEV (reference sequence). This CDR3 contains 14 residues. V gave up 8 bases and J gave up 7 bases; unmatched junction bases: 14.

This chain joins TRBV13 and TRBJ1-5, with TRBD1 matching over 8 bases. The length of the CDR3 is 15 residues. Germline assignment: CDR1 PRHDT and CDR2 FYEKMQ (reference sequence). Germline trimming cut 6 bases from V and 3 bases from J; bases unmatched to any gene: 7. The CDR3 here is CASRPQGGNNQPQHF. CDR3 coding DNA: TGTGCCAGCAGACCACAGGGGGGGAACAATCAGCCCCAGCATTTT.

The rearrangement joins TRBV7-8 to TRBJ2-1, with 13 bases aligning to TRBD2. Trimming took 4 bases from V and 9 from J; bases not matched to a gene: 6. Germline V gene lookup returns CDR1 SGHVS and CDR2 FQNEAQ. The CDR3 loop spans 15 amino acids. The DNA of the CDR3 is TGTGCCAGCAGCTCTACTAGCGGGAGGGCCCTTGAGCAGTTCTTC. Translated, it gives CASSSTSGRALEQFF.

As DNA, the CDR3 is TGCGCCAGCAGGAGAATGAACACTGAAGCTTTCTTT. Amino acids: CASRRMNTEAFF. The chain combines TRBV5-1 with TRBJ1-1; no definite D call. The CDR3 consists of 12 residues. From germline, CDR1 is SGHRS and CDR2 YFSETQ. V lost 5 bases to trimming and J lost 0 bases, with 5 bases between them.